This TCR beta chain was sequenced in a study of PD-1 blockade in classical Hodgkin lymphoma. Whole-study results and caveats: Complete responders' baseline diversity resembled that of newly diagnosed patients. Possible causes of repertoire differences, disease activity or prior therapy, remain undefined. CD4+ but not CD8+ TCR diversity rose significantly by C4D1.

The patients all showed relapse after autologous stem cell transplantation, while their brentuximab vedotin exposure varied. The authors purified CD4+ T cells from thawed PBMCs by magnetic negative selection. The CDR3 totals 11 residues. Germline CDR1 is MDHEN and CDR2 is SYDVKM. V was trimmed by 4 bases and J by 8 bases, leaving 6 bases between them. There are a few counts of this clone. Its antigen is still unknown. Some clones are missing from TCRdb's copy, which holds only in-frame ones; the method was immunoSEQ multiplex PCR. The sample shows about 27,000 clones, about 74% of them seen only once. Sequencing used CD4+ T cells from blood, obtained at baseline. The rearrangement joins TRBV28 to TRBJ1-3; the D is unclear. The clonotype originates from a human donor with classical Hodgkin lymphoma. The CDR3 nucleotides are TGTGCCAGCAGTTCGATCCACACCATATATTTT. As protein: CASSSIHTIYF. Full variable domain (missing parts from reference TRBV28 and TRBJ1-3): DVKVTQSSRYLVKRTGEKVFLECVQDMDHENMFWYRQDPGLGLRLIYFSYDVKMKEKGDIPEGYSVSREKKERFSLILESASTNQTSMYLCASSSIHTIYFGEGSWLTVV.